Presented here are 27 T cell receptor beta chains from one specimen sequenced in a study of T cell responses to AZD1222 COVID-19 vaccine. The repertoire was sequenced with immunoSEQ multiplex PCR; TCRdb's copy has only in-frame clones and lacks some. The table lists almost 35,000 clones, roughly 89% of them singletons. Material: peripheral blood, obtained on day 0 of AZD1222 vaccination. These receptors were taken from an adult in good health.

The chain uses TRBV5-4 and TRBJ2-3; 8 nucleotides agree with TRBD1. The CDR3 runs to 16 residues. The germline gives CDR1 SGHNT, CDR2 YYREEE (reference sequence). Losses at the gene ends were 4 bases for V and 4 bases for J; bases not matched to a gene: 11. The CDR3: CASSLGQGMNSDTQYF. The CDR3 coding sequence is TGTGCCAGCAGCCTTGGACAGGGTATGAATTCAGATACGCAGTATTTT.

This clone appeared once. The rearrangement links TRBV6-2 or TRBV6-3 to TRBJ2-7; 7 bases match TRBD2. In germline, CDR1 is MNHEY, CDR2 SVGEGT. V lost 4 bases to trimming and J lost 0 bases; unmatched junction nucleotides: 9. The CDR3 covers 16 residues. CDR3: CASSFDAGESSYEQYF. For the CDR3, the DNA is TGTGCCAGCAGTTTTGACGCGGGAGAAAGCTCCTACGAGCAGTACTTC.

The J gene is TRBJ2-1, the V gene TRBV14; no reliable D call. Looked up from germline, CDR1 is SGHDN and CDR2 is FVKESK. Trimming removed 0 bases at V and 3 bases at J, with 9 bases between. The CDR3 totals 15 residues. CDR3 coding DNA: TGTGCCAGCAGCCAAGAAAGTGGTTTCTACAATGAGCAGTTCTTC. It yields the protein CASSQESGFYNEQFF. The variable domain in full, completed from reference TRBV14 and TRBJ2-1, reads EAGVTQFPSHSVIEKGQTVTLRCDPISGHDNLYWYRRVMGKEIKFLLHFVKESKQDESGMPNNRFLAERTGGTYSTLKVQPAELEDSGVYFCASSQESGFYNEQFFGPGTRLTVL.

The CDR3 loop reads CASSPKENTEAFF. The CDR3 bases are TGTGCCAGCAGTCCTAAGGAGAACACTGAAGCTTTCTTT. This chain connects TRBV6-5 to TRBJ1-1; D is unresolved. The germline CDR1 and CDR2 sequences are MNHEY and SVGAGI. Deletions cut 5 bases from V and 1 base from J, with 8 bases between. The CDR3 runs 13 residues.

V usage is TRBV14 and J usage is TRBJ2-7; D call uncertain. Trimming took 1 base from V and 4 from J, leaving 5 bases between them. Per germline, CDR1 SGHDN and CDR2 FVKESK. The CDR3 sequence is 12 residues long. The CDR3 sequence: CASSQGLYEQYF. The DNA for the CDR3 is TGTGCCAGCAGCCAAGGGCTTTACGAGCAGTACTTC.

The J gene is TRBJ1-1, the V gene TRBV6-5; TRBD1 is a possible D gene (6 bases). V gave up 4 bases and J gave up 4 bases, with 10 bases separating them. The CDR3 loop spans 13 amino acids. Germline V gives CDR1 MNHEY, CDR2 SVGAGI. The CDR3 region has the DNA TGTGCCAGCAGTTCCCGGGACATCACTGAAGCTTTCTTT. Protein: CASSSRDITEAFF.

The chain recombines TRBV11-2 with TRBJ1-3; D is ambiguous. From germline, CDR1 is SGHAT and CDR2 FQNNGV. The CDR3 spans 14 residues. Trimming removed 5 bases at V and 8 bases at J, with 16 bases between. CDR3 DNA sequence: TGTGCCAGCAGCCTCCTTATTGGCGGGTACACCATATATTTT. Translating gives CASSLLIGGYTIYF.

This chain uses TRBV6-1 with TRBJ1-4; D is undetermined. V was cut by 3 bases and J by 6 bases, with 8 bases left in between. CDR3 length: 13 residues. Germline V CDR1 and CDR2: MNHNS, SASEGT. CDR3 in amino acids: CASSEHLDEKLFF. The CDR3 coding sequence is TGTGCCAGCAGTGAGCACTTAGATGAAAAACTGTTTTTT.

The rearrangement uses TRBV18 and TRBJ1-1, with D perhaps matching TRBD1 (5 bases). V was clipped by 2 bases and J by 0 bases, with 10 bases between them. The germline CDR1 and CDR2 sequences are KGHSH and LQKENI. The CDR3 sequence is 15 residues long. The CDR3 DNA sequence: TGTGCCAGCTCACCATCCGGGGGGGTGAACACTGAAGCTTTCTTT. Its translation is CASSPSGGVNTEAFF.

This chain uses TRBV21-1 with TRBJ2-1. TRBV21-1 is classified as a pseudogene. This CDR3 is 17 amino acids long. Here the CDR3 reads CASSKEQSLGGRNEQFF. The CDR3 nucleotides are TGTGCCAGCAGCAAAGAACAGAGCCTTGGGGGTCGGAATGAGCAGTTCTTC.

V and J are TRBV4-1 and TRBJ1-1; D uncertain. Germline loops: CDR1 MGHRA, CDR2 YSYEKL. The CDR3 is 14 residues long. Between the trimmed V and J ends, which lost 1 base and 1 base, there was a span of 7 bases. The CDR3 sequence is CASSQAPGNTEAFF. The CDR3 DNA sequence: TGCGCCAGCAGCCAAGCGCCGGGGAACACTGAAGCTTTCTTT.

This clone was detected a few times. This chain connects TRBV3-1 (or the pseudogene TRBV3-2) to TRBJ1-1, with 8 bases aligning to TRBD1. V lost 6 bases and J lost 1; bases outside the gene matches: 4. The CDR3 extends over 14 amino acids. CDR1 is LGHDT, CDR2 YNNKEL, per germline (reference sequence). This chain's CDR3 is CASRPGGRNTEAFF. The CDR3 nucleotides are TGTGCCAGCAGGCCAGGGGGCCGGAACACTGAAGCTTTCTTT.

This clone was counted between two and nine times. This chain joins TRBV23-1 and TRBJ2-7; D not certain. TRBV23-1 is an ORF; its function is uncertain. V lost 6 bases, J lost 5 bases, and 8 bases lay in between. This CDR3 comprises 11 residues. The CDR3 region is CASSRAHEQYF. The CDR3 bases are TGCGCCAGCAGCCGAGCCCACGAGCAGTACTTC.

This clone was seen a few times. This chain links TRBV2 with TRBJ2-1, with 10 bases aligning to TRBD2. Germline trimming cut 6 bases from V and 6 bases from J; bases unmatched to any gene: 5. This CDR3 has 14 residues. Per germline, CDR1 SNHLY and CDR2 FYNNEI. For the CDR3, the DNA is TGTGCCAGCAGGGGGACTAGCGAAGTCAATGAGCAGTTCTTC. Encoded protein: CASRGTSEVNEQFF.

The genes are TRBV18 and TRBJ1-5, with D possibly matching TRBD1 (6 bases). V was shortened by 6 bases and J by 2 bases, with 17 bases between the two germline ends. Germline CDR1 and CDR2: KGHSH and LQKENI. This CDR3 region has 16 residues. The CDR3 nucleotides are TGTGCCAGCTCCTCAAACGGGGGCTTCGGCAATCAGCCCCAGCATTTT. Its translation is CASSSNGGFGNQPQHF.

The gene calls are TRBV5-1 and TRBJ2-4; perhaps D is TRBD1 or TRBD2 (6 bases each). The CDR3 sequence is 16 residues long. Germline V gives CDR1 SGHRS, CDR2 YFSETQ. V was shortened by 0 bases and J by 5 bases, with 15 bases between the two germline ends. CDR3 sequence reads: CASSLVAGGAENIQYF. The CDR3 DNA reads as TGCGCCAGCAGCTTGGTGGCCGGGGGCGCGGAAAACATTCAGTACTTC.

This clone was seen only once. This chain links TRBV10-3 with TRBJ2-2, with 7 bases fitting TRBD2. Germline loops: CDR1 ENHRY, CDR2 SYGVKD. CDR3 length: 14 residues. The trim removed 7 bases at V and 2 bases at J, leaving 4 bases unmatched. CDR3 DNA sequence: TGTGCCATCACTAGCGGAATTAACACCGGGGAGCTGTTTTTT. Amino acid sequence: CAITSGINTGELFF.

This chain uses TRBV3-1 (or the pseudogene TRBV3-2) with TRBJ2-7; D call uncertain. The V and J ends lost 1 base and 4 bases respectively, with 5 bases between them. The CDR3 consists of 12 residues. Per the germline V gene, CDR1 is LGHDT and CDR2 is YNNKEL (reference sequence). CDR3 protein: CASSQGPYEQYF. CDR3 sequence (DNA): TGTGCCAGCAGCCAAGGCCCATACGAGCAGTACTTC.

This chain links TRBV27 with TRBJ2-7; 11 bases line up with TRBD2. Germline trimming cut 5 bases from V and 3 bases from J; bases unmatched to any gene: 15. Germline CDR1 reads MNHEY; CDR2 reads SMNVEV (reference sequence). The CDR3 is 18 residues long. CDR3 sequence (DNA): TGTGCCAGCAGTATAGGCTGGGGGACTAGCGGAGAGAACTACGAGCAGTACTTC. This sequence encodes CASSIGWGTSGENYEQYF.

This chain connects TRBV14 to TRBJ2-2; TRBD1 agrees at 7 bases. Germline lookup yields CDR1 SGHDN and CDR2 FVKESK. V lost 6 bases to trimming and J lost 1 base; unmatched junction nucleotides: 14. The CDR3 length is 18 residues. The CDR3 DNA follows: TGTGCCAGCAGTTCCATCCATTTAGGACAGGAGAACACCGGGGAGCTGTTTTTT. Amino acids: CASSSIHLGQENTGELFF. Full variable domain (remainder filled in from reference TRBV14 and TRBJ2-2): EAGVTQFPSHSVIEKGQTVTLRCDPISGHDNLYWYRRVMGKEIKFLLHFVKESKQDESGMPNNRFLAERTGGTYSTLKVQPAELEDSGVYFCASSSIHLGQENTGELFFGEGSRLTVL.

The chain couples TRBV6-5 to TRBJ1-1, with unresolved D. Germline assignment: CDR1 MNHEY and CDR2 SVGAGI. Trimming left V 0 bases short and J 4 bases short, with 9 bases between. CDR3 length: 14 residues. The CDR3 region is CASSYSSPSTEAFF. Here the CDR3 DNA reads TGTGCCAGCAGTTACTCGTCTCCGAGCACTGAAGCTTTCTTT.

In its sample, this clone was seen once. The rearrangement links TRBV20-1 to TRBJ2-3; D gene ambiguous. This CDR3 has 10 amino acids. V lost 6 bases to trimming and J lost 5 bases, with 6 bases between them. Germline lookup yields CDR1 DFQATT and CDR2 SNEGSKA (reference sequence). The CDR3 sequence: CSAVGDTQYF. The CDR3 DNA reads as TGCAGTGCCGTGGGAGATACGCAGTATTTT.

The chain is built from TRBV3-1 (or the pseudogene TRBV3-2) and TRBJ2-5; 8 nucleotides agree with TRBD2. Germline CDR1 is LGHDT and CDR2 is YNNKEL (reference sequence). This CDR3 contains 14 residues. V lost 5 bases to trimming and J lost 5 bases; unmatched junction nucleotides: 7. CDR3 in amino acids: CASSKTSAPETQYF. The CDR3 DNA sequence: TGTGCCAGCAGCAAGACTAGCGCTCCGGAGACCCAGTACTTC.

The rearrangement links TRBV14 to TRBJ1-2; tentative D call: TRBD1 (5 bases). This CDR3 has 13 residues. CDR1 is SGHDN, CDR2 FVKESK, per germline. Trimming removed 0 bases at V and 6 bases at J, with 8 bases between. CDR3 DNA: TGTGCCAGCAGCCAAGAACGGGGGGATGGCTACACCTTC. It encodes CASSQERGDGYTF.

CDR3 loop: CASSRGRGRYEQYF. CDR3 bases: TGTGCCAGCAGCCGGGGACGGGGAAGGTACGAGCAGTACTTC. V and J are TRBV13 and TRBJ2-7, with D possibly being TRBD1 or TRBD2 (5 bases each). The germline V gene encodes CDR1 PRHDT and CDR2 FYEKMQ (reference sequence). This CDR3 contains 14 residues. The V end was cut by 5 bases, the J end by 4 bases, with 15 bases between.

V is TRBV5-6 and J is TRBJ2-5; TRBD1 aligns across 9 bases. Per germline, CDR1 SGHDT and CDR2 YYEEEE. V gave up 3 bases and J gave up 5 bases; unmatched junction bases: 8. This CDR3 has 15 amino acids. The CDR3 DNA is TGTGCCAGCAGCTCCAAGGACAGGGGTATGGAGACCCAGTACTTC. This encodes CASSSKDRGMETQYF.

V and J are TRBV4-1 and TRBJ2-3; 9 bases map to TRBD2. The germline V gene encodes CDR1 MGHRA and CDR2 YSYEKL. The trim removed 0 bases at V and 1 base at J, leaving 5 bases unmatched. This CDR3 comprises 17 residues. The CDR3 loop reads CASSQEPLAGRTDTQYF. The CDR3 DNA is TGCGCCAGCAGCCAAGAGCCCCTAGCGGGACGCACAGATACGCAGTATTTT.